Below, 3 T cell receptor beta chains from the same sample are listed, as sequenced in a study of blood T cells in healthy people across ages. With a J-beta primer mix and a sample-barcoded 5' primer, a second PCR ran about 6 to 11 cycles. TCRdb recomputed calls from the 5' RACE reads with MiXCR, one row per CDR3 protein. In the table there are over 1,500,000 distinct CDR3 sequences, approximately 40% of which are singletons. Sequencing used blood. Receptor source: a human donor in good health.

This clonotype has at least ten counts. A single base separates this from a much larger clone, so it may be a read error. This sequence joins TRBV11-2 and TRBJ2-3; D uncertain. The V gene's germline CDR1 is SGHAT and CDR2 FQNNGV. The V gene lost 6 bases and the J gene lost 2 bases, with 3 bases spanning the gap. This CDR3 has 11 residues. In DNA, the CDR3 is TGTGCCAGCAGATTCACAGATACGCAGTATTTT. It yields the protein CASRFTDTQYF.

The V and J genes are TRBV12-3 or TRBV12-4 and TRBJ1-1; the match to TRBD1 covers 7 bases. CDR3 size: 19 residues. Trimming at V came to 7 bases and at J to 12 bases, leaving 32 bases not matched to a gene. Written as DNA, the CDR3 is TGTGCCAGCACCATGGCAGTATGGGCAGGGACAGACATAGGAAGTGGCCCTTTCTTT. Translating it yields CASTMAVWAGTDIGSGPFF.

The gene calls are TRBV12-3 or TRBV12-4 and TRBJ2-1, with a weak D call TRBD1 (5 bases). V lost 4 bases and J 3 bases, leaving 13 bases between the germline ends. This CDR3 region has 15 residues. The CDR3 loop is CASSSAPDSYNEQFF. The CDR3 nucleotides read TGTGCCAGCAGTTCAGCCCCCGACAGCTACAATGAGCAGTTCTTC.